The present T cell receptor (beta chain) was sequenced within a study of Ad26.COV2.S vaccination and SARS-CoV-2 variants. TCRdb keeps only in-frame clones here, not all; method: immunoSEQ multiplex PCR. The sample carries around 300,000 clones, 65% to 90% recorded once. Treatment defined: 15 to 20 received Ad26.COV2.S at low or high dose, single or two shots; roughly 5 received placebo; per-sample allocation not given. The samples were gathered on day 63 after the first injection of vaccine or placebo. The CDR3 is 13 amino acids. V was cut by 7 bases and J by 2 bases, with 11 bases left in between. The germline V gene encodes CDR1 SEHNR and CDR2 FQNEAQ (reference sequence).

This TCR derives from a person aged 18-60 years who received the Ad26.COV2.S COVID-19 vaccine or a placebo. The V call is TRBV7-9, the J call TRBJ1-1; no clear D gene. Material: peripheral blood, obtained in a trial of Ad26.COV2.S vaccine versus placebo. CDR3: CASNLAPNTEAFF. CDR3 in DNA: TGTGCCAGCAACCTGGCCCCAAACACTGAAGCTTTCTTT.